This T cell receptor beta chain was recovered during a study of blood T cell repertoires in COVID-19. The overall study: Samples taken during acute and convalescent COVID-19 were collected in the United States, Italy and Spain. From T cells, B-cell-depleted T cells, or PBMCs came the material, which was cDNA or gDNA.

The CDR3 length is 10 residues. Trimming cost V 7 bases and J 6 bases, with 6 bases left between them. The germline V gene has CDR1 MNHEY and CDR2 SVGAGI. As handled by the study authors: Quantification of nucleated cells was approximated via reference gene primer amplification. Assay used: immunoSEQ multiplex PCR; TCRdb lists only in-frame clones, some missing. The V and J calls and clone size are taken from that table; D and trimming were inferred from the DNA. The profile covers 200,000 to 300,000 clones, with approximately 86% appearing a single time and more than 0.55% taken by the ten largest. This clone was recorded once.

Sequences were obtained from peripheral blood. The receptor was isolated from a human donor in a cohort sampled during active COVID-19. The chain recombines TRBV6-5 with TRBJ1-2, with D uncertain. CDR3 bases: TGTGCCAGCACCGGGAATGGCTACACCTTC. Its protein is CASTGNGYTF.